This T cell receptor beta chain was sequenced in a study of T cell responses to AZD1222 COVID-19 vaccine. General study points: It was only after the peak T cell response that any repertoires were sampled. The number of AZD1222 recipients seropositive at baseline was only 5 to 7.

Timing groups of about 4 and about 12 weeks for second doses were pooled. About this clone itself: Antigen unknown.

Germline CDR1 reads SGHTA; CDR2 reads FQGNSA. Trimming took 1 base from V and 1 from J, leaving 12 bases between them. CDR3 length equals 16 residues. The protocol was immunoSEQ multiplex PCR, while the TCRdb copy is restricted to in-frame clones and leaves out a portion. Here the sample spans fewer than 50,000 clones, 90% being singletons. The sequenced sample was peripheral blood, obtained 28 days after the second AZD1222 dose. The chain combines TRBV7-2 with TRBJ2-3; D unclear. The receptor's source is an adult who received the AZD1222 COVID-19 vaccine. CDR3: CASSLVGGVRTDTQYF. CDR3 coding DNA: TGTGCCAGCAGCTTAGTAGGTGGGGTCCGCACAGATACGCAGTATTTT.